Shown below are 8 T cell receptor beta chains from a single sample sequenced in a study of blood T cell repertoires in COVID-19. Clones were sequenced by immunoSEQ multiplex PCR, and TCRdb holds only the in-frame ones, with some missing. The data show 100,000 to 110,000 clones, approximately 90% seen once. Sequencing used peripheral blood. The origin of the receptors is a man over 45 with active COVID-19.

The chain joins TRBV6-6 to TRBJ1-4; D is unclear. Trimming stripped 5 bases from V and 3 bases from J, with 10 bases between. The CDR3 totals 14 residues. Per germline, CDR1 MNHNY and CDR2 SVGAGI (reference sequence). The CDR3 reads CASSPRGANEKLFF. CDR3 in DNA: TGTGCCAGCAGTCCCCGAGGAGCTAATGAAAAACTGTTTTTT.

The gene calls are TRBV7-3 and TRBJ2-1; 10 bases align to TRBD1. The CDR3 is 15 amino acids. CDR1 is SGHTA, CDR2 FQGTGA, per germline. After removal of 3 bases from V and 7 bases from J, the junction contained 6 bases not matched to a gene. DNA of the CDR3: TGTGCCAGCAGCTTGGGACAGGGGATCCTAAATGAGCAGTTCTTC. Residues: CASSLGQGILNEQFF.

The chain recombines TRBV24-1 with TRBJ2-1, with 7 bases aligning to TRBD1. Germline V gives CDR1 KGHDR, CDR2 SFDVKD. Trimming at V came to 4 bases and at J to 4 bases, leaving 12 bases not matched to a gene. This CDR3 region has 17 residues. CDR3 protein: CATSDTRNGQVYNEQFF. Written as DNA, the CDR3 is TGTGCCACCAGTGACACCCGAAACGGACAGGTTTACAATGAGCAGTTCTTC.

This clone was counted between two and nine times. This chain joins TRBV2 and TRBJ1-6; TRBD1 agrees at 7 bases. The CDR3 runs 14 residues. CDR1 is SNHLY, CDR2 FYNNEI, per germline. Germline trimming cut 6 bases from V and 7 bases from J; bases unmatched to any gene: 6. The CDR3 nucleotides are TGTGCCAGCAGGAGACAGGGTTTGAATTCACCCCTCCACTTT. The encoded protein is CASRRQGLNSPLHF.

The chain recombines TRBV6-6 with TRBJ2-3; 9 nucleotides align to TRBD2. The CDR3 runs to 18 residues. Germline V gives CDR1 MNHNY, CDR2 SVGAGI (reference sequence). V was pared by 5 bases and J by 1 base, with 13 bases of the junction left unmatched. CDR3 nucleotide sequence: TGTGCCAGCAGTCCCCGATGGAGCGGGAGGAGGGGCACAGATACGCAGTATTTT. Amino acid sequence: CASSPRWSGRRGTDTQYF.

The J gene is TRBJ1-2, the V gene TRBV12-1; TRBD1 is the table's D call and was not checked against the DNA. TRBV12-1 constitutes a pseudogene. The CDR3 is made up of 14 amino acids. This CDR3 reads CASSLHRGRGGYTF. The DNA for the CDR3 is TGTGCCAGCAGCCTACACAGGGGACGTGGTGGCTACACCTTC.

This chain connects TRBV2 to TRBJ2-3, with 10 bases that match TRBD1. The CDR3 contains 21 residues. V shed 6 bases and J 0 bases; nucleotides not matched to a gene: 21. CDR1 is SNHLY and CDR2 is FYNNEI in the germline V gene. CDR3 loop: CASSLTGDRGLGATSTDTQYF. The DNA for the CDR3 is TGTGCCAGCAGCCTTACGGGGGACAGGGGCCTTGGCGCGACGAGCACAGATACGCAGTATTTT.

The chain is built from TRBV9 and TRBJ2-1; 14 bases match TRBD2. Per germline, CDR1 SGDLS and CDR2 YYNGEE. With 0 bases clipped from V and 1 base from J, the junction kept 6 bases outside the gene matches. The CDR3 runs 19 residues. The CDR3 nucleotides read TGTGCCAGCAGCGTAGACGGACTAGCGGGAGGACGGTCCTACAATGAGCAGTTCTTC. This sequence encodes CASSVDGLAGGRSYNEQFF.